Below are 2 T cell receptor beta chains sequenced from a single sample in a study of T cells in Graves' hyperthyroidism and ophthalmopathy. There were TCR beta CDR3 regions amplified from RNA transcripts. In the first-round RT-PCR of the TCR CDR3, the HTBI primer set was used. TCRdb re-derived calls from the multiplex PCR reads in MiXCR, one entry per CDR3 protein. This table has 500,000 to 650,000 distinct CDR3 sequences, about a sixth appearing once. Sequencing used blood. The receptors here all came from a woman between 18 and 30 years old with Graves' ophthalmopathy.

This clonotype was recorded once. The chain has TRBV3-1 and TRBJ2-2, with D maybe TRBD1 (5 bases). The CDR3 runs to 14 residues. Looked up from germline, CDR1 is LGHDT and CDR2 is YNNKEL (reference sequence). V was trimmed by 8 bases and J by 6 bases, leaving 16 bases between them. The CDR3 nucleotides are TGTGCCAGCTGGTCAGGGATCGCCGCCGGGGAGCTGTTTTTT. Amino acid sequence: CASWSGIAAGELFF.

The CDR3 loop reads CSDSSLVEETQYF. The CDR3 DNA sequence: TGCAGTGACAGCAGCCTAGTTGAAGAGACCCAGTACTTC. J is TRBJ2-5 and V is TRBV20-1; D uncertain. The CDR3 totals 13 residues. Germline lookup yields CDR1 DFQATT and CDR2 SNEGSKA (reference sequence). V shed 7 bases and J shed 3 bases, with 15 bases lying between them.